Listed below are T cell receptor beta chains from one sample, sequenced in a study of shared clonotypes between healthy human individuals. Clones were read by immunoSEQ multiplex PCR, and TCRdb kept only the in-frame ones, dropping some. The sample has over a million clones, around 97% seen once. What was sequenced was naive CD4+ T cells sorted from blood. The receptors stem from a man under 40 in good health. Each CDR3 is given with its conserved first and last residue. The D gene is left open where the match is weak. Rows may omit the clone size; those that give it use once, few, many or a size class.

V gene: TRBV14; J gene: TRBJ1-1; CDR3 length: 16; D gene: -; clone size: -; CDR3 DNA: TGTGCCAGCAGCCAAGATAACATCAATGTTTGGATGGGTGCTTTCTTT; CDR3 protein: CASSQDNINVWMGAFF
V gene: TRBV2; J gene: TRBJ1-3; CDR3 length: 15; D gene: -; clone size: -; CDR3 DNA: TGTGCCAGCAGTTCCGACAGGATCTCTGGAAACACCATATATTTT; CDR3 protein: CASSSDRISGNTIYF
V gene: TRBV6-1; J gene: TRBJ2-7; CDR3 length: 13; D gene: -; clone size: -; CDR3 DNA: TGTGCCAGCCTGCTAGCTGGGGGAAACGAGCAGTACTTC; CDR3 protein: CASLLAGGNEQYF
V gene: TRBV9; J gene: TRBJ1-1; CDR3 length: 18; D gene: -; clone size: few; CDR3 DNA: TGTGCCAGCAGCGAGTCGACAGTTGGCCCGGGATCGAACACTGAAGCTTTCTTT; CDR3 protein: CASSESTVGPGSNTEAFF
V gene: TRBV5-8; J gene: TRBJ2-7; CDR3 length: 13; D gene: -; clone size: -; CDR3 DNA: TGTGCCAGCAGCGAAATAAAGCCCTACGAGCAGTACTTC; CDR3 protein: CASSEIKPYEQYF
V gene: TRBV11-2; J gene: TRBJ2-2; CDR3 length: 17; D gene: -; clone size: -; CDR3 DNA: TGTGCCAGCAGCTTAGTAGCCCGGACCTCGAACACCGGGGAGCTGTTTTTT; CDR3 protein: CASSLVARTSNTGELFF
V gene: TRBV9; J gene: TRBJ2-7; CDR3 length: 14; D gene: TRBD1; clone size: -; CDR3 DNA: TGTGCCAGCAGCGTAGCCGGGACAGGGTACGAGCAGTACTTC; CDR3 protein: CASSVAGTGYEQYF
V gene: TRBV28; J gene: TRBJ1-3; CDR3 length: 15; D gene: -; clone size: -; CDR3 DNA: TGTGCCAGCGATGACAGCTCCACCTCTGGAAACACCATATATTTT; CDR3 protein: CASDDSSTSGNTIYF
V gene: TRBV29-1; J gene: TRBJ2-2; CDR3 length: 14; D gene: -; clone size: -; CDR3 DNA: TGCAGCGTTGTTGAGAGTAGGAACACCGGGGAGCTGTTTTTT; CDR3 protein: CSVVESRNTGELFF
V gene: TRBV28; J gene: TRBJ2-1; CDR3 length: 15; D gene: TRBD1; clone size: -; CDR3 DNA: TGTGCCAGCAGTTTGGCGGGACAGGGGTACAATGAGCAGTTCTTC; CDR3 protein: CASSLAGQGYNEQFF
V gene: TRBV7-6; J gene: TRBJ2-3; CDR3 length: 16; D gene: TRBD2; clone size: -; CDR3 DNA: TGTGCCAGCAGCTTGGGAGCGGGAAGTTTCACAGATACGCAGTATTTT; CDR3 protein: CASSLGAGSFTDTQYF
V gene: TRBV4-1; J gene: TRBJ1-4; CDR3 length: 15; D gene: TRBD1; clone size: once; CDR3 DNA: TGCGCCAGCAGCGGTTCCGGGACAGGGAATGAAAAACTGTTTTTT; CDR3 protein: CASSGSGTGNEKLFF
V gene: TRBV27; J gene: TRBJ2-1; CDR3 length: 21; D gene: TRBD2; clone size: once; CDR3 DNA: TGTGCCAGCATACCGAGGGGAGGCAGGGCCCCTAGGCGGGAGGGCCACGATGAGCAGTTCTTC; CDR3 protein: CASIPRGGRAPRREGHDEQFF
V gene: TRBV9; J gene: TRBJ1-2; CDR3 length: 14; D gene: -; clone size: -; CDR3 DNA: TGTGCCAGCAGCGCCTACGGGGAAGGCTATGGCTACACCTTC; CDR3 protein: CASSAYGEGYGYTF
V gene: TRBV29-1; J gene: TRBJ2-7; CDR3 length: 13; D gene: -; clone size: -; CDR3 DNA: TGCAGCGTTGAGGCCAGGGGCGGGTACGAGCAGTACTTC; CDR3 protein: CSVEARGGYEQYF
V gene: TRBV18; J gene: TRBJ1-2; CDR3 length: 15; D gene: TRBD1; clone size: -; CDR3 DNA: TGTGCCAGCTCCCCGGGACAGCCTGGGGAGAGCGGCTACACCTTC; CDR3 protein: CASSPGQPGESGYTF
V gene: TRBV6-5; J gene: TRBJ2-1; CDR3 length: 14; D gene: -; clone size: -; CDR3 DNA: TGTGCCAGCAGCAAAGGCTACGTTACCGATGAGCAGTTCTTC; CDR3 protein: CASSKGYVTDEQFF
V gene: TRBV5-1; J gene: TRBJ1-5; CDR3 length: 16; D gene: -; clone size: -; CDR3 DNA: TGCGCCAGCAGCTTGGGCTCCGGAGGCTCCGATCAGCCCCAGCATTTT; CDR3 protein: CASSLGSGGSDQPQHF
V gene: TRBV27; J gene: TRBJ1-4; CDR3 length: 14; D gene: TRBD1; clone size: -; CDR3 DNA: TGTGCCAGCAGTCGTCCGGGACAGGGGGAAAAACTGTTTTTT; CDR3 protein: CASSRPGQGEKLFF
V gene: TRBV5-6; J gene: TRBJ1-4; CDR3 length: 15; D gene: -; clone size: once; CDR3 DNA: TGTGCCAGCAGCCCTAGACAGGCGATTAATGAAAAACTGTTTTTT; CDR3 protein: CASSPRQAINEKLFF
V gene: TRBV10-2; J gene: TRBJ2-7; CDR3 length: 21; D gene: TRBD1; clone size: -; CDR3 DNA: TGCGCCAGCAGTGAGTCGAGGGACAGACTCCCGAGGGTGTGGGGAGCCTACGAGCAGTACTTC; CDR3 protein: CASSESRDRLPRVWGAYEQYF
V gene: TRBV18; J gene: TRBJ2-7; CDR3 length: 15; D gene: -; clone size: -; CDR3 DNA: TGTGCCAGCTCACCCAGTGTCCCCGTAGTCGACGAGCAGTACTTC; CDR3 protein: CASSPSVPVVDEQYF